In this sample, the clone carrying this T cell receptor beta chain turned up many times. This record comes from a study of cytotoxic CD8 clonotypes in ibrutinib-treated CLL. Sequenced by immunoSEQ multiplex PCR; TCRdb stores in-frame clones only, minus some. Found here are 50,000 to 70,000 clones, approximately 54% of them singletons; the top ten hold around 25%. V lost 6 bases to trimming and J lost 6 bases, with 12 bases between them. Germline V gene sequence: CDR1 SGHTA, CDR2 FQGNSA. The CDR3 has 13 amino acids. The TCR originated in a human donor with chronic lymphocytic leukemia. The V and J genes are TRBV7-2 and TRBJ1-5; tentatively, D is TRBD1 (5 bases). Sequenced here: PBMCs, sampled at disease progression, from a patient treated with ibrutinib. The CDR3 reads CASSGTEGQPQHF. The CDR3 nucleotides are TGTGCCAGCAGTGGGACCGAGGGTCAGCCCCAGCATTTT. Supplemented by reference TRBV7-2 and TRBJ1-5, the full variable domain reads GAGVSQSPSNKVTEKGKDVELRCDPISGHTALYWYRQSLGQGLEFLIYFQGNSAPDKSGLPSDRFSAERTGGSVSTLTIQRTQQEDSAVYLCASSGTEGQPQHFGDGTRLSIL.